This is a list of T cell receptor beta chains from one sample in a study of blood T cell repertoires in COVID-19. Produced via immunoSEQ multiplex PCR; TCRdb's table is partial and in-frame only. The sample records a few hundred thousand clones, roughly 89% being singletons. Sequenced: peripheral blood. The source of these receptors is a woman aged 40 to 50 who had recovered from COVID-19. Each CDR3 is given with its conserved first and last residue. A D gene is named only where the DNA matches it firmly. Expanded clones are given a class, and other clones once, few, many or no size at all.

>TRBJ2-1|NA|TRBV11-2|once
TGTGCCAGCAGCTTAGCGGGCGGGACCTACAATGAGCAGTTCTTC
CASSLAGGTYNEQFF
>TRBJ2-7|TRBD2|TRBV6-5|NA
TGTGCCAGCAGTTACTCCTTAGCGGGGGGCGTCTACGAGCAGTACTTC
CASSYSLAGGVYEQYF
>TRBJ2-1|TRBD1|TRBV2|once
TGTGCCAGCAGTGAAACCCGGGACAGGGGGCATCAGTTCTTC
CASSETRDRGHQFF
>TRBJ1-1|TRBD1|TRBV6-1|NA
TGTGCCAGCAGTGGACCGACAGGGGTGGGGACCACTGAAGCTTTCTTT
CASSGPTGVGTTEAFF
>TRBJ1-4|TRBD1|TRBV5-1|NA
TGCGCCAGCAGCTTGATTCAGGGGGCTTATCAGGGAGAAAAACTGTTTTTT
CASSLIQGAYQGEKLFF
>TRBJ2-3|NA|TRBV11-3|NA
TGTGCCTCTGGGAGATACTCCACAGATACGCAGTATTTT
CASGRYSTDTQYF
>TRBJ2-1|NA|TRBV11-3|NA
TGTGCCAGCAGCTTATCGGGAGACTCCTACAATGAGCAGTTCTTC
CASSLSGDSYNEQFF
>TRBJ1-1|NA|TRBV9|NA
TGTGCCAGCAGCTCCACAGGGTTCGGCACTGAAGCTTTCTTT
CASSSTGFGTEAFF
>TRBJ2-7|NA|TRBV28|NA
TGTGCCAGCAGTTCCTCCGGGATACCCTCCTACGAGCAGTACTTC
CASSSSGIPSYEQYF
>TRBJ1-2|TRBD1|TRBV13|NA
TGTGCCAGCAGCACTATAAGGGGGCCGTATGGCTACACCTTC
CASSTIRGPYGYTF
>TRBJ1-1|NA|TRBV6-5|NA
TGTGCCAGCAGTCGCCAGGCAGGGAGGGAAACTGAAGCTTTCTTT
CASSRQAGRETEAFF
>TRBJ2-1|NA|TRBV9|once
TGTGCCAGCAGCGTAGCTTCACGGAGCTATGAGCAGTTCTTC
CASSVASRSYEQFF
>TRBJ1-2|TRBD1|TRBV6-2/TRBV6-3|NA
TGTGCCAGCAGTTACTCGGAACAGGGGACCTATGGCTACACCTTC
CASSYSEQGTYGYTF
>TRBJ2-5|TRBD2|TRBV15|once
TGTGCCACCAGCAGACAGCCACTAGCGGGAGGGGGAGAGACCCAGTACTTC
CATSRQPLAGGGETQYF
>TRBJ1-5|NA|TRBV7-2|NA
TGTGCCAGCAGCTCAAGCAACAGGGACCAGCCCCAGCATTTT
CASSSSNRDQPQHF
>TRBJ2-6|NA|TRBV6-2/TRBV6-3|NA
TGTGCCAGCAGTTACTCAGGGGCCCTCTCTGGGGCCAACGTCCTGACTTTC
CASSYSGALSGANVLTF
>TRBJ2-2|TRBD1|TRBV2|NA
TGTGCCAGCAGTGGTCCAGGGGGGAACACCGGGGAGCTGTTTTTT
CASSGPGGNTGELFF
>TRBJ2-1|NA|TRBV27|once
TGTGCCAGCAGTCCCGCAATAGCAGAGTACAATGAGCAGTTCTTC
CASSPAIAEYNEQFF
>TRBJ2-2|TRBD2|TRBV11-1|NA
TGTGCCAGCAGAAACCCGGGACTAGGGTCCGGGGAGCTGTTTTTT
CASRNPGLGSGELFF
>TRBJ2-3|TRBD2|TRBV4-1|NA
TGCGCCAGCAGCCATCTTCTAGCGGGGGGACATGCTAGCACAGATACGCAGTATTTT
CASSHLLAGGHASTDTQYF
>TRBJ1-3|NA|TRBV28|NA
TGTGCCAGCACCACAAGGTGGCTAGCCGCGAACGGAAACACCATATATTTT
CASTTRWLAANGNTIYF
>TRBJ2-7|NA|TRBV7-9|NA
TGTGCCAGCAGCGGGGCCGGATACGAGCAGTACTTC
CASSGAGYEQYF
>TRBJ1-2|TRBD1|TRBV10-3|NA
TGTGCCATCAGTAAACAGGGGGCGGAAAATGGCTACACCTTC
CAISKQGAENGYTF
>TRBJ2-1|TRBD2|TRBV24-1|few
TGTGCCACCAGAGGGACTAGCGGGAGGTCTTACAATGAGCAGTTCTTC
CATRGTSGRSYNEQFF
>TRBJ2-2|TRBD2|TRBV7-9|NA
TGTGCCAGCAGCTCGGCGACTAGCGGGATTCGTACCGGGGAGCTGTTTTTT
CASSSATSGIRTGELFF
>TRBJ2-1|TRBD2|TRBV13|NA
TGTGCCAGCAGTTCGACTGGACTAGCGGAGTACAATGAGCAGTTCTTC
CASSSTGLAEYNEQFF